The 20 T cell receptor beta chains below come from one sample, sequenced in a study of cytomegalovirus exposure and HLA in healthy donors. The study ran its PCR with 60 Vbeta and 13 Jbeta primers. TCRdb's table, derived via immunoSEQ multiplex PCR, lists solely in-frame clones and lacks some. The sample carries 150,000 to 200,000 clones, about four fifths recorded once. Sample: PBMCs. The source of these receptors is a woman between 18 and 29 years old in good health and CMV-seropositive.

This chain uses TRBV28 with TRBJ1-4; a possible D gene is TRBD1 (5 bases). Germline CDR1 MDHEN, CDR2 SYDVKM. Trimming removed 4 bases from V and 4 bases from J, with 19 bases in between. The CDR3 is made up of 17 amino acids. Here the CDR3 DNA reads TGTGCCAGCAGTTCCCCTCGGGGAGGGACGGGTAATGAAAAACTGTTTTTT. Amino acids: CASSSPRGGTGNEKLFF.

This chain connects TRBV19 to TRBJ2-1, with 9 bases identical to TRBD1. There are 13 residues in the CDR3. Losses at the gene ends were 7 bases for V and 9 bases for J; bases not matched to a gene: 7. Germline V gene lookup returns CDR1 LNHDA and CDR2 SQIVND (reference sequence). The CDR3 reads CASMGTGFIEQFF. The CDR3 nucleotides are TGTGCCAGTATGGGGACAGGGTTTATTGAGCAGTTCTTC.

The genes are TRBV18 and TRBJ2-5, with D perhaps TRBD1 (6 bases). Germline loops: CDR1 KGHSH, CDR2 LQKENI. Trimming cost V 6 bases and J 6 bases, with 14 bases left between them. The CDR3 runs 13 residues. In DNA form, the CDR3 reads TGTGCCAGCTCGATACAGGGTCGGCAGACCCAGTACTTC. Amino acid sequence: CASSIQGRQTQYF. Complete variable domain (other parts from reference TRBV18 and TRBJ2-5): NAGVMQNPRHLVRRRGQEARLRCSPMKGHSHVYWYRQLPEEGLKFMVYLQKENIIDESGMPKERFSAEFPKEGPSILRIQQVVRGDSAAYFCASSIQGRQTQYFGPGTRLLVL.

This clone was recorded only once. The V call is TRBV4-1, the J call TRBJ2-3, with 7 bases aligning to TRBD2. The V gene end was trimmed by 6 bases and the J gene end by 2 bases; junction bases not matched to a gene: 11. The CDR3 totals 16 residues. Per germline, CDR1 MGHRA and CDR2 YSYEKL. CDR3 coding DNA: TGCGCCAGCAGGGAGCGTGGGACTATCATCACAGATACGCAGTATTTT. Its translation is CASRERGTIITDTQYF.

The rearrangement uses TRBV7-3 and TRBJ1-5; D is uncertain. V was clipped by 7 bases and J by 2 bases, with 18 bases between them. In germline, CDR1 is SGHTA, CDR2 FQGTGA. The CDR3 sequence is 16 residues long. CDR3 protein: CASMVRRRLGNQPQHF. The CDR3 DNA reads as TGTGCCAGCATGGTACGTCGGAGATTGGGCAATCAGCCCCAGCATTTT.

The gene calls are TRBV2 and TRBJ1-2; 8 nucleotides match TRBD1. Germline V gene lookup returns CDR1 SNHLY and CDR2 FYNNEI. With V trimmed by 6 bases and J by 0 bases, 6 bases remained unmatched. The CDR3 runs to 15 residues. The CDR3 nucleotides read TGTGCCAGCAGCCAGACAGGGGTGACTAACTATGGCTACACCTTC. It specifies CASSQTGVTNYGYTF.

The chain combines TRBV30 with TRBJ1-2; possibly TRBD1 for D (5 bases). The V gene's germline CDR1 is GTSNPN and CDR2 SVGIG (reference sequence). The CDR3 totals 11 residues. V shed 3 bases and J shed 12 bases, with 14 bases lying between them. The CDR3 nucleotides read TGTGCCTGGAGCAGGGTCCATCGCGACACCTTC. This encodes CAWSRVHRDTF. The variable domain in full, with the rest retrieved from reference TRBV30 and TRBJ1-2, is SQTIHQWPATLVQPVGSPLSLECTVEGTSNPNLYWYRQAAGRGLQLLFYSVGIGQISSEVPQNLSASRPQDRQFILSSKKLLLSDSGFYLCAWSRVHRDTFGSGTRLTVV.

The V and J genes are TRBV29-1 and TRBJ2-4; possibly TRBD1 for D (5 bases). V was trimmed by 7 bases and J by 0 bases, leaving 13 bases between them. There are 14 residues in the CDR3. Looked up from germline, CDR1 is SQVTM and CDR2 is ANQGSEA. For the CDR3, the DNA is TGCAGCGCTAGGGGTTTACTAGCCAAAAACATTCAGTACTTC. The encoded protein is CSARGLLAKNIQYF.

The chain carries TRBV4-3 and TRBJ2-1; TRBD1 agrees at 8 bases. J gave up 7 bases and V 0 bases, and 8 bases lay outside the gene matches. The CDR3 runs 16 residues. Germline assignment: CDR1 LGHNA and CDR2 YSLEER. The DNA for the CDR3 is TGCGCCAGCAGCCAAGATACCGCGACAGGGGAGAATGAGCAGTTCTTC. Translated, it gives CASSQDTATGENEQFF.

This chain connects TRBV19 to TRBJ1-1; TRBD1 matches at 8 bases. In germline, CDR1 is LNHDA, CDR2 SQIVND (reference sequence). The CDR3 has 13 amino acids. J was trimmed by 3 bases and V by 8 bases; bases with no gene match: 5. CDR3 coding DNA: TGTGCCAGTTCTTACAGGGGGGACACTGAAGCTTTCTTT. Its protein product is CASSYRGDTEAFF.

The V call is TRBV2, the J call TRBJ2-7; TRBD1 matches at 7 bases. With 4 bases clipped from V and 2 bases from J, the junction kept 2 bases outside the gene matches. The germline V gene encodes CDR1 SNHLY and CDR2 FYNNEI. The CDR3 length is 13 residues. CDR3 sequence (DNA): TGTGCCAGCAGTGGGGACAGAACCTACGAGCAGTACTTC. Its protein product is CASSGDRTYEQYF.

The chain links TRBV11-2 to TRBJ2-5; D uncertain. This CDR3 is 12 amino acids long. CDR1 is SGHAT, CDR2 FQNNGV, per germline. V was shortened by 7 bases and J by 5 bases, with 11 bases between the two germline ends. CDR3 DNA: TGTGCCAGCACCTCAATGCGGGAGACCCAGTACTTC. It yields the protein CASTSMRETQYF.

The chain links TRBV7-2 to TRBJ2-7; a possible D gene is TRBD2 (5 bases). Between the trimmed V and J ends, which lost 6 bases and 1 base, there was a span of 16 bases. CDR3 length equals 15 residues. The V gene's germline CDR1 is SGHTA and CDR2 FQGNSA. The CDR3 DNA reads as TGTGCCAGCAGTCGAGCCGGGATTAGATCCTACGAGCAGTACTTC. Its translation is CASSRAGIRSYEQYF.

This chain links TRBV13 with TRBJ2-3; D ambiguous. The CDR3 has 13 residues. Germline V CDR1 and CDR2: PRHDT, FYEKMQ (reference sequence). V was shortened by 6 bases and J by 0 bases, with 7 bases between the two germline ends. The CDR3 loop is CASRLSSTDTQYF. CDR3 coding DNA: TGTGCCAGCAGGTTGTCTAGCACAGATACGCAGTATTTT.

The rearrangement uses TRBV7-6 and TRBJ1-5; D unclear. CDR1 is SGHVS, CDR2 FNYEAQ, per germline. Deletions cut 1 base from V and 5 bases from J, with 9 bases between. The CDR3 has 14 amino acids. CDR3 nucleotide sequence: TGTGCCAGCAGCTTAGTGGGAGGACATCAGCCCCAGCATTTT. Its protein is CASSLVGGHQPQHF.

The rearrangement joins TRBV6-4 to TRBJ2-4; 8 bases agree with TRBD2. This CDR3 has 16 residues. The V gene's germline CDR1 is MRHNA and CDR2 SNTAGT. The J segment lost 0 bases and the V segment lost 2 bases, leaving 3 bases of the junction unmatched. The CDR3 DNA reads TGTGCCAGCAGTGACACTAGCGGTCTAGCCAAAAACATTCAGTACTTC. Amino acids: CASSDTSGLAKNIQYF.

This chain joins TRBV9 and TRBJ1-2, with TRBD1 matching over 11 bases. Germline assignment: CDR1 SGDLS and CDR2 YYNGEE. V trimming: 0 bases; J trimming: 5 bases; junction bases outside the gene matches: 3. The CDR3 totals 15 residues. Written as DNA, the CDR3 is TGTGCCAGCAGCGTAGTTGGGACAGGGGGTTATGGCTACACCTTC. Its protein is CASSVVGTGGYGYTF.

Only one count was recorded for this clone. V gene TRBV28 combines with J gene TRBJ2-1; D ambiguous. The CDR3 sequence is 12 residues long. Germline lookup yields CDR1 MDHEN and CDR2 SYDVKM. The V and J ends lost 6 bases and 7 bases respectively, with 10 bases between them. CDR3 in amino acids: CASSPDTNEQFF. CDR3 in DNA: TGTGCCAGCAGCCCTGACACTAATGAGCAGTTCTTC.

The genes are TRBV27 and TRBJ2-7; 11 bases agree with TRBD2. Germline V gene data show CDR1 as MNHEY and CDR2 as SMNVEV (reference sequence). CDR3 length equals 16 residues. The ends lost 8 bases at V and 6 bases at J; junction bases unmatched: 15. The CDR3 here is CASGTILAGGPGEQYF. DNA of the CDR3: TGTGCCAGCGGTACCATTCTAGCGGGGGGCCCTGGCGAGCAGTACTTC.

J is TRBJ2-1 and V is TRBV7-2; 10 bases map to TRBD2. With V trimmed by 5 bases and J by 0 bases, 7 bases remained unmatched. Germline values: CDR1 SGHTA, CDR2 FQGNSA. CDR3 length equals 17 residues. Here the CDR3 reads CASSNLAGDDSYNEQFF. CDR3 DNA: TGTGCCAGCAGCAACCTAGCGGGGGACGACTCCTACAATGAGCAGTTCTTC.